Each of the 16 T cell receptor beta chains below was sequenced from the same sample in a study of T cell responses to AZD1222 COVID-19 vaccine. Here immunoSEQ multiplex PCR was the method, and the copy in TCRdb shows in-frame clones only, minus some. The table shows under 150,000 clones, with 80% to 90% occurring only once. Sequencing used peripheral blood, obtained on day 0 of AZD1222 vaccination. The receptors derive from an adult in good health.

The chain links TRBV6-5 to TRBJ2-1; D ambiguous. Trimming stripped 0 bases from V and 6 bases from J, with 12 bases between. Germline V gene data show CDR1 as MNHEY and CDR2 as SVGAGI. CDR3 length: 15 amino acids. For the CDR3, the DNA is TGTGCCAGCAGTTACTCGACCTGGGCAACCAATGAGCAGTTCTTC. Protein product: CASSYSTWATNEQFF.

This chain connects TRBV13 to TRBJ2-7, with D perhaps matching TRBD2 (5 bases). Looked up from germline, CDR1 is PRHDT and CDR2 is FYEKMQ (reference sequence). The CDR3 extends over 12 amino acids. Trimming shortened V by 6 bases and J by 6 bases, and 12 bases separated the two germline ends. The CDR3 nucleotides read TGTGCCAGCAGTCAGGCGGGCGGCGAGCAGTACTTC. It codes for CASSQAGGEQYF. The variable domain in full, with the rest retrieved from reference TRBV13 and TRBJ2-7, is AAGVIQSPRHLIKEKRETATLKCYPIPRHDTVYWYQQGPGQDPQFLISFYEKMQSDKGSIPDRFSAQQFSDYHSELNMSSLELGDSALYFCASSQAGGEQYFGPGTRLTVT.

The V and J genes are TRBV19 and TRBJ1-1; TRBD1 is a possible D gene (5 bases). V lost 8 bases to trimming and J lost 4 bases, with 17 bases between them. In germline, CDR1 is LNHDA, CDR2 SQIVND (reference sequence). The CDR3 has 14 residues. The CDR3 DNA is TGTGCCAGTGACAGCCTAGGTCGTGGCACTGAAGCTTTCTTT. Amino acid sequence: CASDSLGRGTEAFF.

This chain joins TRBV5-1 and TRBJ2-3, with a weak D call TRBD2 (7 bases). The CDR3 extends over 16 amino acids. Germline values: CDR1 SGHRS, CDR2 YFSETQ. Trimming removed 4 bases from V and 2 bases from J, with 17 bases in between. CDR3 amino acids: CASSLGAGALTDTQYF. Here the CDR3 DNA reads TGCGCCAGCAGCCTGGGGGCGGGGGCCCTCACAGATACGCAGTATTTT.

CDR3 sequence (DNA): TGCGCCAGCAGCTCAAGGACCGCCTCGACCACTGAAGCTTTCTTT. Protein sequence: CASSSRTASTTEAFF. The chain carries TRBV5-1 and TRBJ1-1; D gene uncertain. The CDR3 loop spans 15 amino acids. Germline V gene sequence: CDR1 SGHRS, CDR2 YFSETQ. V was shortened by 3 bases and J by 4 bases, with 16 bases between the two germline ends.

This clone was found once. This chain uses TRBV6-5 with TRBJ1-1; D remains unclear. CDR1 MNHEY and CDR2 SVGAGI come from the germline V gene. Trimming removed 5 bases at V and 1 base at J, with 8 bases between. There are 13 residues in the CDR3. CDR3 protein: CASSPRWNTEAFF. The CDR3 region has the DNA TGTGCCAGCAGTCCCCGATGGAACACTGAAGCTTTCTTT.

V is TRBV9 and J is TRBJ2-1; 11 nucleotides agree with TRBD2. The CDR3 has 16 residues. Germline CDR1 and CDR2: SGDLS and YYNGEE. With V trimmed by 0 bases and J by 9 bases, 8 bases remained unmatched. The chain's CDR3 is CASSVGTSGWAGEQFF. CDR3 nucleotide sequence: TGTGCCAGCAGCGTAGGGACTAGCGGGTGGGCCGGTGAGCAGTTCTTC.

The CDR3 protein is CTSSRDRGYTEAFF. In nucleotides, the CDR3 is TGCACCAGCAGCCGGGACAGGGGTTATACTGAAGCTTTCTTT. The chain employs TRBV1 and TRBJ1-1; the table's TRBD1 call for D was not verified on the DNA. TRBV1 is noted as a pseudogene. This CDR3 is built from 14 residues.

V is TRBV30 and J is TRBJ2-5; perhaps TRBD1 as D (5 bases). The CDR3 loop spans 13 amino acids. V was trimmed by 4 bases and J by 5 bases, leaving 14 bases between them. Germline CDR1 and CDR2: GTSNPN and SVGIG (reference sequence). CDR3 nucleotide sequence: TGTGCCTGGAACCCAGGGCCAGCGGAGACCCAGTACTTC. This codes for CAWNPGPAETQYF.

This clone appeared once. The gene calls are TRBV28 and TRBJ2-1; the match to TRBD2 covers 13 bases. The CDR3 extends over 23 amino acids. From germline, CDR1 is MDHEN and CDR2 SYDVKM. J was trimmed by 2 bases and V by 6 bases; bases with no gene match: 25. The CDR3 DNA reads TGTGCCAGCAGCCCCCGGGACAGGGGGTTCCTGGGACTAGCGGGACTACCCTACAATGAGCAGTTCTTC. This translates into CASSPRDRGFLGLAGLPYNEQFF.

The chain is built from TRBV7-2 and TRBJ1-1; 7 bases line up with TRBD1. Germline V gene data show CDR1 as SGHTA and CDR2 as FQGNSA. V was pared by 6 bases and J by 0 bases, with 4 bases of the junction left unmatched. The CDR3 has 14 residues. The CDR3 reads CASSRQGVNTEAFF. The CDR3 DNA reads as TGTGCCAGCAGTCGACAGGGCGTGAACACTGAAGCTTTCTTT.

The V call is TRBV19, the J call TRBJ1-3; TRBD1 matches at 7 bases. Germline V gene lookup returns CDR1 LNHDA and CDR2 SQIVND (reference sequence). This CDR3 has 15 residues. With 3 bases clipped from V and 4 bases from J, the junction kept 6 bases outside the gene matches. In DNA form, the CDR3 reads TGTGCCAGTAGTATCGGAGGGGGCGAGGGAAACACCATATATTTT. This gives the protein CASSIGGGEGNTIYF.

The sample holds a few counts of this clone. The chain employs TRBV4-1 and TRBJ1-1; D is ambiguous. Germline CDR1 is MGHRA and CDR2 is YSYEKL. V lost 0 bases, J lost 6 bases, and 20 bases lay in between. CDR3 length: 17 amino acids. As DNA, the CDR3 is TGCGCCAGCAGCCAAGAGAGGAGGACCAAAACCGTCCCTGAAGCTTTCTTT. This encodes CASSQERRTKTVPEAFF.

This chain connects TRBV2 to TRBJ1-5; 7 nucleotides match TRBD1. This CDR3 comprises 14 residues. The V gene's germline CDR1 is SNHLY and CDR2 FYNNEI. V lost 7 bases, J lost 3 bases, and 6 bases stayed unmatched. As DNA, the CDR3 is TGTGCCAGCAAGGGACAGCCATCCAATCAGCCCCAGCATTTT. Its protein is CASKGQPSNQPQHF. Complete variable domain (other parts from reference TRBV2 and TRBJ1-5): EPEVTQTPSHQVTQMGQEVILRCVPISNHLYFYWYRQILGQKVEFLVSFYNNEISEKSEIFDDQFSVERPDGSNFTLKIRSTKLEDSAMYFCASKGQPSNQPQHFGDGTRLSIL.

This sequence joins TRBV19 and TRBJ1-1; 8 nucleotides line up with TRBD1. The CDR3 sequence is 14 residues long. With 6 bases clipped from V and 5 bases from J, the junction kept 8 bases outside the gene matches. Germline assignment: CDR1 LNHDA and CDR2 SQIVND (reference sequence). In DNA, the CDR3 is TGTGCCAGTAGGGAAGACAGGGGACGGACTGAAGCTTTCTTT. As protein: CASREDRGRTEAFF.

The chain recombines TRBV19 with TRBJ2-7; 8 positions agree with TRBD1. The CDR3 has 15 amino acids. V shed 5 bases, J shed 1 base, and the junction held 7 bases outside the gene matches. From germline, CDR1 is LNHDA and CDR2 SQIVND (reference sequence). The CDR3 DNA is TGTGCCAGTAGTCCTCCCGGGACAGGATCCTACGAGCAGTACTTC. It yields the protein CASSPPGTGSYEQYF. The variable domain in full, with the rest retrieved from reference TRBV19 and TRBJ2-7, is DGGITQSPKYLFRKEGQNVTLSCEQNLNHDAMYWYRQDPGQGLRLIYYSQIVNDFQKGDIAEGYSVSREKKESFPLTVTSAQKNPTAFYLCASSPPGTGSYEQYFGPGTRLTVT.